What follows describes a single T cell receptor (beta chain). This sample was included in a study of blood T cells in healthy people across ages. A J-beta primer mix and a sample-barcoded 5' primer were used in a second PCR of roughly 6 to 11 cycles. Every sample gave at least 3 million paired-end reads containing CDR3. Via MiXCR, TCRdb re-called the 5' RACE reads, giving one row per CDR3 protein. This repertoire shows under 2 million distinct CDR3 sequences, about 32% found once; its top ten account for approximately 10%. This CDR3 spans 16 amino acids. The ends lost 3 bases at V and 1 base at J; junction bases unmatched: 3.

The sequence derives from a woman aged 25 to 45 in good health. This rearrangement joins TRBV12-3 or TRBV12-4 to TRBJ2-7; 13 nucleotides agree with TRBD2. Source material: blood. The CDR3 DNA sequence: TGTGCCAGCAGTTTTTCGGGACTAGCGGGATCCTACGAGCAGTACTTC. Its protein is CASSFSGLAGSYEQYF.